One T cell receptor beta chain is described in this entry. What it binds is unknown. The junction and the germline gene differ at one end; a read error may be behind it. This sample stems from a study of cytomegalovirus exposure and HLA in healthy donors. PCR employed 60 Vbeta and 13 Jbeta primers. The repertoire was sequenced with immunoSEQ multiplex PCR; TCRdb's copy has only in-frame clones and lacks some. Of some 120,000 clones listed, about 80% are singletons. Study outcomes and limitations: Cytomegalovirus association was assigned to about 150 TCR beta chains.

This TCR came from a woman aged 50 to 60 in good health and CMV-seropositive. Sequences were obtained from PBMCs.

As DNA, the CDR3 is TGTGTCAGCAGCCGATCACAGGGGGAGAACACTGAAGCTTTCTTT. This translates into CVSSRSQGENTEAFF. The genes are TRBV7-2 and TRBJ1-1; TRBD1 matches 8 bases. The CDR3 sequence is 15 residues long. Germline V gives CDR1 SGHTA, CDR2 FQGNSA.